This TCR beta chain was captured in a study of blood T cell repertoires in COVID-19. Whole-study context: The origin of the acute and convalescent COVID-19 samples was the United States, Italy and Spain. T cells, B-cell-depleted T cells, or PBMCs supplied cDNA or gDNA.

Under the authors' procedure: Nucleated cell counts were estimated from reference gene primer amplification. Only in-frame clones appear in the TCRdb table, and some are missing; sequencing was by immunoSEQ multiplex PCR. The DNA was the basis for D and trimming; V, J and clone size are from that table. The sample yields 350,000 to 450,000 clones, less than 85% seen once. The CDR3 loop spans 14 amino acids. Germline V CDR1 and CDR2: LNHDA, SQIVND (reference sequence). Trimming cost V 6 bases and J 5 bases; bases outside gene matches: 4. The V call is TRBV19, the J call TRBJ2-5, with TRBD1 identical over 12 bases. The sequenced sample consisted of peripheral blood. This sequence was found in a woman younger than 35 with acute or convalescent COVID-19. The CDR3 loop is CASSGTGGPETQYF. CDR3 in DNA: TGTGCCAGTAGCGGGACAGGGGGCCCGGAGACCCAGTACTTC.